Listed here are 30 T cell receptor beta chains from one sample, sequenced in a study of blood T cell repertoires in COVID-19. TCRdb's copy holds only in-frame clones and misses some; the assay was immunoSEQ multiplex PCR. Of 310,000 or so clones detected, approximately 86% appear once; the ten largest clones hold approximately 9%. The specimen sequenced was PBMCs or T cells enriched from blood (not recorded which). Source of these receptors: a woman between 18 and 29 years old who had recovered from COVID-19.

The CDR3 here is CASSLASGPYNEQFF. CDR3 nucleotides: TGTGCCAGCAGCTTGGCTAGCGGCCCCTACAATGAGCAGTTCTTC. The gene calls are TRBV7-2 and TRBJ2-1; 7 nucleotides align to TRBD2. The V gene's germline CDR1 is SGHTA and CDR2 FQGNSA. The ends lost 3 bases at V and 2 bases at J; junction bases unmatched: 4. CDR3 length equals 15 residues. Filled out from reference TRBV7-2 and TRBJ2-1, the complete variable domain reads GAGVSQSPSNKVTEKGKDVELRCDPISGHTALYWYRQSLGQGLEFLIYFQGNSAPDKSGLPSDRFSAERTGGSVSTLTIQRTQQEDSAVYLCASSLASGPYNEQFFGPGTRLTVL.

V and J are TRBV28 and TRBJ1-1; tentatively, D is TRBD1 (5 bases). The germline V gene has CDR1 MDHEN and CDR2 SYDVKM. The CDR3 runs 18 residues. Trimming took 1 base from V and 0 from J, leaving 18 bases between them. The CDR3 DNA reads TGTGCCAGCAGTTTATCTTCGTGGGACTTACAGATGAACACTGAAGCTTTCTTT. It yields the protein CASSLSSWDLQMNTEAFF.

This chain links TRBV18 with TRBJ1-4; D is uncertain. This CDR3 contains 16 residues. The V gene lost 3 bases and the J gene lost 10 bases, with 21 bases spanning the gap. Germline CDR1 KGHSH, CDR2 LQKENI. The CDR3 here is CASSPRNEYQAGKLFF. The CDR3 nucleotides read TGTGCCAGCTCACCCCGAAACGAATATCAGGCGGGAAAACTGTTTTTT. The complete variable domain, with remaining parts taken from reference TRBV18 and TRBJ1-4, reads NAGVMQNPRHLVRRRGQEARLRCSPMKGHSHVYWYRQLPEEGLKFMVYLQKENIIDESGMPKERFSAEFPKEGPSILRIQQVVRGDSAAYFCASSPRNEYQAGKLFFGSGTQLSVL.

V is TRBV27 and J is TRBJ2-1; 9 nucleotides align to TRBD1. CDR1 is MNHEY and CDR2 is SMNVEV in the germline V gene (reference sequence). The CDR3 totals 16 residues. V was clipped by 3 bases and J by 6 bases; unmatched bases: 9. CDR3 amino acids: CASSFPGQGSFNEQFF. The DNA for the CDR3 is TGTGCCAGCAGTTTTCCCGGACAGGGGTCTTTCAATGAGCAGTTCTTC.

V gene TRBV10-3 combines with J gene TRBJ1-4, with D tentatively TRBD1 (6 bases). Germline V gene lookup returns CDR1 ENHRY and CDR2 SYGVKD. The CDR3 spans 13 residues. The ends were cut back, 4 bases at V and 7 bases at J, with 10 bases in the middle. The CDR3 bases are TGTGCCATCAGTGGGGGGCCGGGTGAAAAACTGTTTTTT. Its translation: CAISGGPGEKLFF.

The chain is built from TRBV2 and TRBJ2-5; 10 nucleotides agree with TRBD2. The CDR3 length is 16 residues. Germline V gene lookup returns CDR1 SNHLY and CDR2 FYNNEI. Unmatched junction bases numbered 21, after V lost 11 bases and J lost 9 bases. CDR3 bases: TGTGCCGGTTGGGGTCTAGCGGGGGCCCCAAGTCAGGCCCAGTACTTC. Translation: CAGWGLAGAPSQAQYF.

The rearrangement links TRBV10-3 to TRBJ1-6, with no clear D. CDR3 size: 14 residues. Germline lookup yields CDR1 ENHRY and CDR2 SYGVKD. V was shortened by 4 bases and J by 7 bases, with 11 bases between the two germline ends. CDR3 nucleotide sequence: TGTGCCATCAGTGTTGGAGGTAACAATTCACCCCTCCACTTT. This codes for CAISVGGNNSPLHF.

In this sample, this clone turned up once. This chain connects TRBV29-1 to TRBJ1-2, with a possible D match to TRBD1 (6 bases). The length of the CDR3 is 12 residues. V lost 4 bases and J 6 bases, leaving 12 bases between the germline ends. CDR1 and CDR2 from the germline V gene are SQVTM and ANQGSEA. The CDR3 region is CSVAGGADGYTF. DNA of the CDR3: TGCAGCGTTGCGGGGGGCGCGGATGGCTACACCTTC.

The J gene is TRBJ2-7, the V gene TRBV27; 13 bases are a match to TRBD2. The junction had 13 bases not matched to a gene; V was cut back by 8 bases and J by 9 bases. The CDR3 loop spans 15 amino acids. Germline CDR1 reads MNHEY; CDR2 reads SMNVEV (reference sequence). CDR3 bases: TGTGCCAGCGGCACTAGCGGGAGGGCCCCTACGAGGCAGTACTTC. This sequence encodes CASGTSGRAPTRQYF.

This chain links TRBV28 with TRBJ2-1, with 7 bases aligning to TRBD2. In germline, CDR1 is MDHEN, CDR2 SYDVKM. Germline trimming cut 5 bases from V and 9 bases from J; bases unmatched to any gene: 25. The CDR3 is 19 residues long. The CDR3 loop reads CASSQFSGGRWGRQGEQFF. CDR3 in DNA: TGTGCCAGCAGTCAGTTTTCGGGGGGACGCTGGGGTCGACAAGGTGAGCAGTTCTTC.

This chain uses TRBV7-2 with TRBJ1-2; D call uncertain. The V gene lost 5 bases and the J gene lost 3 bases, with 13 bases spanning the gap. The CDR3 sequence is 14 residues long. Germline V gives CDR1 SGHTA, CDR2 FQGNSA. CDR3 nucleotides: TGTGCCAGCAGCCCCTACGGGAGGGACTATGGCTACACCTTC. This codes for CASSPYGRDYGYTF. The variable domain in full, completed from reference TRBV7-2 and TRBJ1-2, reads GAGVSQSPSNKVTEKGKDVELRCDPISGHTALYWYRQSLGQGLEFLIYFQGNSAPDKSGLPSDRFSAERTGGSVSTLTIQRTQQEDSAVYLCASSPYGRDYGYTFGSGTRLTVV.

The chain combines TRBV29-1 with TRBJ2-3, with 9 positions matching TRBD2. Germline lookup yields CDR1 SQVTM and CDR2 ANQGSEA. The CDR3 contains 17 residues. V lost 6 bases, J lost 2 bases, and 15 bases stayed unmatched. In DNA form, the CDR3 reads TGCAGCGTCGGAAGGGTTCGGACTAGCGTATCCACAGATACGCAGTATTTT. It codes for CSVGRVRTSVSTDTQYF.

In this sample, this clone turned up a few times. V usage is TRBV7-9 and J usage is TRBJ1-2, with D tentatively TRBD1 (6 bases). The V gene lost 8 bases and the J gene lost 4 bases, with 14 bases spanning the gap. Germline V gene lookup returns CDR1 SEHNR and CDR2 FQNEAQ (reference sequence). The CDR3 loop spans 13 amino acids. CDR3 DNA: TGTGCCAGCGGGTTACAGGGTACCTATGGCTACACCTTC. Translation gives CASGLQGTYGYTF.

The chain is built from TRBV7-2 and TRBJ1-5, with D hard to call. The V gene's germline CDR1 is SGHTA and CDR2 FQGNSA. This CDR3 comprises 17 residues. Trimming left V 1 base short and J 3 bases short, with 16 bases between. The CDR3 nucleotides are TGTGCCAGCAGCTTAGGTGTGGCAGAATTTATCAATCAGCCCCAGCATTTT. Its translation: CASSLGVAEFINQPQHF.

For the CDR3, the DNA is TGTGCCAGCAGCCAATTCAAGGGATTAGGACATCGCTACGAGCAGTACTTC. This translates into CASSQFKGLGHRYEQYF. The V gene is TRBV16, the J gene TRBJ2-7; possible D gene TRBD1, 5 bases. In germline, CDR1 is KGHSY, CDR2 FQNENV. Deletions cut 1 base from V and 3 bases from J, with 19 bases between. This CDR3 comprises 17 residues.

J is TRBJ1-4 and V is TRBV4-3; D is unclear. CDR1 LGHNA and CDR2 YSLEER come from the germline V gene. V was shortened by 6 bases and J by 5 bases, with 13 bases between the two germline ends. The CDR3 spans 14 residues. This CDR3 is CASSIEQPNEKLFF. DNA for the CDR3: TGCGCCAGCAGTATCGAACAGCCAAATGAAAAACTGTTTTTT.

The V call is TRBV15, the J call TRBJ2-5, with D possibly TRBD2 on 6 matching bases. CDR3 length: 13 residues. The germline CDR1 and CDR2 sequences are LNHNV and YYDKDF (reference sequence). Trimming removed 8 bases from V and 7 bases from J, with 17 bases in between. The CDR3 nucleotides are TGTGCCACCCGCCCAAGACTAGATGGGACCCAGTACTTC. Encoded protein: CATRPRLDGTQYF.

In the case of this clone: This same CDR3 is encoded by further DNA sequences in the sample. The chain joins TRBV18 to TRBJ1-1; D remains unclear. CDR1 is KGHSH and CDR2 is LQKENI in the germline V gene. V lost 3 bases to trimming and J lost 3 bases, with 8 bases between them. This CDR3 contains 13 residues. Here the CDR3 reads CASSPRSDTEAFF. DNA for the CDR3: TGTGCCAGCTCACCCCGGTCGGACACTGAAGCTTTCTTT.

This sequence joins TRBV4-1 and TRBJ2-7; TRBD1 matches 9 bases. Germline values: CDR1 MGHRA, CDR2 YSYEKL. This CDR3 comprises 15 residues. The V gene end was trimmed by 0 bases and the J gene end by 7 bases; junction bases not matched to a gene: 7. The CDR3 DNA sequence: TGCGCCAGCAGCCAAGAGGGACAGGGTCGTTGGGAGCAGTACTTC. Translation gives CASSQEGQGRWEQYF.

This chain joins TRBV27 and TRBJ2-1; 8 positions match TRBD2. This CDR3 spans 16 amino acids. J gave up 1 base and V 4 bases, and 6 bases lay outside the gene matches. Germline assignment: CDR1 MNHEY and CDR2 SMNVEV (reference sequence). The CDR3 reads CASSSSVAGSYNEQFF. The CDR3 DNA reads as TGTGCCAGCAGTTCCTCTGTAGCGGGGTCCTACAATGAGCAGTTCTTC.

This clone was found a few times. CDR3 bases: TGTGCCAGCAGGGCGACAGGGAGGGGAAACACCATATATTTT. It encodes CASRATGRGNTIYF. V and J are TRBV11-2 and TRBJ1-3, with 7 bases aligning to TRBD1. Germline-derived CDR1 and CDR2 are SGHAT and FQNNGV. This CDR3 contains 14 residues. V shed 6 bases and J 4 bases; nucleotides not matched to a gene: 6.

The V gene is TRBV7-2, the J gene TRBJ1-4, with 8 bases identical to TRBD1. This CDR3 has 20 amino acids. V lost 4 bases and J lost 3; bases outside the gene matches: 19. Germline CDR1 and CDR2: SGHTA and FQGNSA. CDR3 residues: CASSSARTGNLGRANEKLFF. CDR3 nucleotide sequence: TGTGCCAGCAGCTCAGCTCGGACAGGGAATTTGGGCCGGGCTAATGAAAAACTGTTTTTT.

The count of this clone is one. The CDR3 is CASSFGGTEAFF. CDR3 DNA: TGTGCCAGCAGCTTTGGCGGCACTGAAGCTTTCTTT. This chain links TRBV11-3 with TRBJ1-1; D is ambiguous. This CDR3 has 12 residues. V was cut by 3 bases and J by 4 bases, with 6 bases left in between. In germline, CDR1 is SGHNT, CDR2 YENEEA.

The V gene is TRBV5-1, the J gene TRBJ2-7; 10 nucleotides match TRBD1. J lost 5 bases, V lost 4 bases, and 9 bases had no gene match. The CDR3 has 15 amino acids. CDR1 and CDR2 (germline): SGHRS, YFSETQ. DNA of the CDR3: TGCGCCAGCAGCGACACCGGGACAGGGGTCGACGAGCAGTACTTC. Translation: CASSDTGTGVDEQYF.

This clone was detected only once. This chain connects TRBV11-3 to TRBJ2-1, with 8 nucleotides matching TRBD1. CDR3 length: 16 residues. Germline V gene sequence: CDR1 SGHNT, CDR2 YENEEA. After removal of 0 bases from V and 6 bases from J, the junction contained 7 bases not matched to a gene. The CDR3 DNA is TGTGCCAGCAGCTTAGATTCAGGACAGGGCCTCAATGAGCAGTTCTTC. Protein: CASSLDSGQGLNEQFF.

The chain links TRBV5-4 to TRBJ1-2; D is perhaps TRBD1 (6 bases). In germline, CDR1 is SGHNT, CDR2 YYREEE (reference sequence). V was cut by 4 bases and J by 4 bases, with 8 bases left in between. The CDR3 runs to 12 residues. CDR3 DNA: TGTGCCAGCAGCGGGGGCTCCTATGGCTACACCTTC. As protein: CASSGGSYGYTF.

This chain uses TRBV7-9 with TRBJ2-1; 9 bases are a match to TRBD2. Germline V CDR1 and CDR2: SEHNR, FQNEAQ (reference sequence). J lost 4 bases, V lost 6 bases, and 13 bases had no gene match. The CDR3 is 17 residues long. The CDR3 region has the DNA TGTGCCAGCAGTCCACTAGCGGGCCGGTCTAATTACAATGAGCAGTTCTTC. It yields the protein CASSPLAGRSNYNEQFF. Drawing the rest from reference TRBV7-9 and TRBJ2-1, the complete variable domain is DTGVSQNPRHKITKRGQNVTFRCDPISEHNRLYWYRQTLGQGPEFLTYFQNEAQLEKSRLLSDRFSAERPKGSFSTLEIQRTEQGDSAMYLCASSPLAGRSNYNEQFFGPGTRLTVL.

The J gene is TRBJ2-1, the V gene TRBV3-1 (or the pseudogene TRBV3-2); 7 nucleotides align to TRBD2. The CDR3 sequence is 16 residues long. V lost 4 bases and J lost 8; bases outside the gene matches: 14. From germline, CDR1 is LGHDT and CDR2 YNNKEL (reference sequence). The CDR3 spells CASSPRLSLGGYEQFF. DNA for the CDR3: TGTGCCAGCAGCCCCCGGCTGTCCCTCGGGGGGTATGAGCAGTTCTTC.

This clone has a single count. The rearrangement joins TRBV3-1 (or the pseudogene TRBV3-2) to TRBJ2-7; 12 bases align to TRBD2. V was clipped by 1 base and J by 5 bases; unmatched bases: 6. The germline CDR1 and CDR2 sequences are LGHDT and YNNKEL (reference sequence). The CDR3 is 16 amino acids. Written as DNA, the CDR3 is TGTGCCAGCAGCCAAGGGTTGAGACTAGCGGGAGACGAGCAGTACTTC. This translates into CASSQGLRLAGDEQYF.

The chain combines TRBV18 with TRBJ1-5; no reliable D call. Deletions cut 1 base from V and 2 bases from J, with 6 bases between. The CDR3 has 14 residues. Germline V gene data show CDR1 as KGHSH and CDR2 as LQKENI. The CDR3 DNA sequence: TGTGCCAGCTCACCACGGGCAGGCAATCAGCCCCAGCATTTT. This translates into CASSPRAGNQPQHF.